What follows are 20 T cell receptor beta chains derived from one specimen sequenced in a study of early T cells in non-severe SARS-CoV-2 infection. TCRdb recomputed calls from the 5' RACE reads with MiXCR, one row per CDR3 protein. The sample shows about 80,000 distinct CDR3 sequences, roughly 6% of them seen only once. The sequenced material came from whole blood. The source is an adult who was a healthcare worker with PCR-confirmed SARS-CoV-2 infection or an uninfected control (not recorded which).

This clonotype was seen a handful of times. The DNA for the CDR3 is TGTGCCAGCAGTCCGGGGCCTCAAGAGACCCAGTACTTC. This encodes CASSPGPQETQYF. The chain employs TRBV6-2 or TRBV6-3 and TRBJ2-5; tentatively, D is TRBD1 or TRBD2 (5 bases each). Germline loops: CDR1 MNHEY, CDR2 SVGEGT. The CDR3 sequence is 13 residues long. The germline V and J ends were trimmed by 5 bases and 2 bases, with 9 bases remaining between them.

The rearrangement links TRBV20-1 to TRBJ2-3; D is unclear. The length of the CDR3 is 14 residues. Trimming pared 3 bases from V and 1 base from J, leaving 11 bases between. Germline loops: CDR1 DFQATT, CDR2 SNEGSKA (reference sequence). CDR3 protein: CSARLGWGTDTQYF. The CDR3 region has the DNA TGCAGTGCTAGGTTAGGTTGGGGCACAGATACGCAGTATTTT.

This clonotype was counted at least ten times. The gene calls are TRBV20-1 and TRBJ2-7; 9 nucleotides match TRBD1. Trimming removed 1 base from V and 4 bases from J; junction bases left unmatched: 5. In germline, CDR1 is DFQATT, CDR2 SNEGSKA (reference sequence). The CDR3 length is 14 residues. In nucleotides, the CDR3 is TGCAGTGCTAGAGCGGGACAGGGATTTTACGAGCAGTACTTC. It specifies CSARAGQGFYEQYF.

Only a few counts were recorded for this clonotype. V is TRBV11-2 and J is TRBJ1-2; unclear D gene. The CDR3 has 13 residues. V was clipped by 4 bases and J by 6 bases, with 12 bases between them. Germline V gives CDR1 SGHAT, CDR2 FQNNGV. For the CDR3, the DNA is TGTGCCAGCAGCTCTCCCCTACGGCATGGCTACACCTTC. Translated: CASSSPLRHGYTF.

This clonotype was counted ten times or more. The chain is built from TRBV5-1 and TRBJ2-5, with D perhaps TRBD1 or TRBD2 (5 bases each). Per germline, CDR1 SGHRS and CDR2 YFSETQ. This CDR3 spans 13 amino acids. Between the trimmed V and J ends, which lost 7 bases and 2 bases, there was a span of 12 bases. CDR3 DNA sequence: TGCGCCAGCGGACTGTGGGGGCAAGAGACCCAGTACTTC. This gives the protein CASGLWGQETQYF.

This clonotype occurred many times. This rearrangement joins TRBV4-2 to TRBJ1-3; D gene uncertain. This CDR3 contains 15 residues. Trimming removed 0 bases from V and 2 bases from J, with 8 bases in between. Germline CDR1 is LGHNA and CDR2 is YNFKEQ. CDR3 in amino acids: CASSQDGGAGNTIYF. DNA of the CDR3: TGTGCCAGCAGCCAAGATGGCGGGGCTGGAAACACCATATATTTT.

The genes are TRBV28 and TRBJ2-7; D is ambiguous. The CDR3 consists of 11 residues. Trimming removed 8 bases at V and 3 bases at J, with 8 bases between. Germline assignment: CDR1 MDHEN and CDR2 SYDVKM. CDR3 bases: TGTGCCAGCGGATACCTCTACGAGCAGTACTTC. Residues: CASGYLYEQYF. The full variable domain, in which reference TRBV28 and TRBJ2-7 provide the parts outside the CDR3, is DVKVTQSSRYLVKRTGEKVFLECVQDMDHENMFWYRQDPGLGLRLIYFSYDVKMKEKGDIPEGYSVSREKKERFSLILESASTNQTSMYLCASGYLYEQYFGPGTRLTVT.

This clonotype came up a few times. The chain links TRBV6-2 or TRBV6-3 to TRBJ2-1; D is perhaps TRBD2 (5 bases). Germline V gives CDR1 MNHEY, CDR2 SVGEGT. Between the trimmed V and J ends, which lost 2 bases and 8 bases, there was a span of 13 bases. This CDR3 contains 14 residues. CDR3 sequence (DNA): TGTGCCAGCAGTTACGGTGCGGGCCGAGATGAGCAGTTCTTC. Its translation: CASSYGAGRDEQFF.

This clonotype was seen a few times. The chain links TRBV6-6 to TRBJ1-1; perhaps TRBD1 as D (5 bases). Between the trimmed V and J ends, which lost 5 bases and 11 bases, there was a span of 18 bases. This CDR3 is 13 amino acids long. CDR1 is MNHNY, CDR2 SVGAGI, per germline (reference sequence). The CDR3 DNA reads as TGTGCCAGCAGTGAAGTCAGGGCCGTCGGGGCTTTCTTT. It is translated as CASSEVRAVGAFF.

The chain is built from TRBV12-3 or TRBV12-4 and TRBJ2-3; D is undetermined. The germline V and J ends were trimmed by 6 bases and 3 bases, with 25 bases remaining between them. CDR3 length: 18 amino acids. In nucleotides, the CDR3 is TGTGCCAGCAGGAAAAAGCTTGGACCTCGCGGAATTACAGATACGCAGTATTTT. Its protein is CASRKKLGPRGITDTQYF.

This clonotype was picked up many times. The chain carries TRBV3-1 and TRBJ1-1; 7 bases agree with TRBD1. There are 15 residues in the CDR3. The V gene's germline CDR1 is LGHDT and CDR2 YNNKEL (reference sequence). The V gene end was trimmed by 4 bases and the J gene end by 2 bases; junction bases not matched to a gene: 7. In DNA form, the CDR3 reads TGTGCCAGCAGCCCATTGGACAGGATTAACACTGAAGCTTTCTTT. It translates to CASSPLDRINTEAFF.

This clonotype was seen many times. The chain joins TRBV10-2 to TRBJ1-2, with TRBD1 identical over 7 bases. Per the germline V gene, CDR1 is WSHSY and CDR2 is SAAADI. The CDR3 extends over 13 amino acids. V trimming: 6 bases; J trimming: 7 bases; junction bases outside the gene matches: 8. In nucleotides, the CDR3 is TGCGCCAGCAGCGACAGGGCTTCCTTTGGCTACACCTTC. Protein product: CASSDRASFGYTF.

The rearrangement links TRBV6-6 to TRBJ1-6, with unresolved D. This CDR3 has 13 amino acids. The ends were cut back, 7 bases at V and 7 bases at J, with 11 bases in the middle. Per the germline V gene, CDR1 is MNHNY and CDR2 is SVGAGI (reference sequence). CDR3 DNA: TGTGCCAGCATTCAGACTGAAAATTCACCCCTCCACTTT. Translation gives CASIQTENSPLHF.

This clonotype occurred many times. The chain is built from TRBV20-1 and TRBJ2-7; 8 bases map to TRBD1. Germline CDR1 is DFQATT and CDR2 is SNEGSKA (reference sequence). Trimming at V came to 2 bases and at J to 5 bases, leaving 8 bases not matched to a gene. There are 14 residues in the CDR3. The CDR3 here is CSARPRQGWHEQYF. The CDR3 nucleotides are TGCAGTGCTAGACCCCGACAGGGGTGGCACGAGCAGTACTTC.

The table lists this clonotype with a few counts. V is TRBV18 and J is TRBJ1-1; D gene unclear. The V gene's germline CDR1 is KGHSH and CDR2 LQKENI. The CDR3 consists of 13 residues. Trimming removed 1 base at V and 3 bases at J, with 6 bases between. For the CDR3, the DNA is TGTGCCAGCTCACCACGCCCTGACACTGAAGCTTTCTTT. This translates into CASSPRPDTEAFF.

The CDR3 DNA is TGTGCCAGCAGCCAAGATCGGAGGAATTCACCCCTCCACTTT. It translates to CASSQDRRNSPLHF. The rearrangement uses TRBV14 and TRBJ1-6; D gene unclear. The CDR3 is made up of 14 amino acids. Trimming cost V 0 bases and J 7 bases, with 7 bases left between them. The V gene's germline CDR1 is SGHDN and CDR2 FVKESK.

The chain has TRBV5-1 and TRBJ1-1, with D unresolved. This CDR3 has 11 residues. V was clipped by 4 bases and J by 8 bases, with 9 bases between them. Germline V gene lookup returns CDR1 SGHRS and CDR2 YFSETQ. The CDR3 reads CASSARGEAFF. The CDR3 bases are TGCGCCAGCAGCGCTCGGGGAGAAGCTTTCTTT. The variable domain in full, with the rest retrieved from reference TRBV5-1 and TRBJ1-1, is KAGVTQTPRYLIKTRGQQVTLSCSPISGHRSVSWYQQTPGQGLQFLFEYFSETQRNKGNFPGRFSGRQFSNSRSEMNVSTLELGDSALYLCASSARGEAFFGQGTRLTVV.

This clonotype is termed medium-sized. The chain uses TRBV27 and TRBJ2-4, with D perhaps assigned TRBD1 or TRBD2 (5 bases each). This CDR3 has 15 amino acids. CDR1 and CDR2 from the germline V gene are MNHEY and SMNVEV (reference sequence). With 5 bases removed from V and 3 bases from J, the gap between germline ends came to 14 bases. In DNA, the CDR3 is TGTGCCAGCAGTATTATAGGGGACGGCAAAAACATTCAGTACTTC. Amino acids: CASSIIGDGKNIQYF.

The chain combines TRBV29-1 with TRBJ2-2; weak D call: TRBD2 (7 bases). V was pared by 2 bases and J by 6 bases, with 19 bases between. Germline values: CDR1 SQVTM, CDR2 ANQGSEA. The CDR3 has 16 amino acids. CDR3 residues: CSVESAEAGGPGELFF. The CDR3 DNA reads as TGCAGCGTTGAATCCGCCGAGGCCGGGGGGCCCGGGGAGCTGTTTTTT.

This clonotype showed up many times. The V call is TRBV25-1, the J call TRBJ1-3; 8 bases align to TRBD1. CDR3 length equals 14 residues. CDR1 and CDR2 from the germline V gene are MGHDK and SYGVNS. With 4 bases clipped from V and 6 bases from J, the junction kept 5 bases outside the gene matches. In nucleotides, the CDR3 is TGTGCCAGCAGTGCAGGGGGCAAGGAAAACACCATATATTTT. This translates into CASSAGGKENTIYF.